Shown below are 25 T cell receptor beta chains from a single sample sequenced in a study of identical twins. From the 5' RACE reads, TCRdb called clonotypes with MiXCR, one entry per CDR3 protein. The sample has 1.5 million or so distinct CDR3 sequences; roughly a third are singletons. The sample consisted of cord blood. These receptors originate from a newborn girl in good health.

This clonotype was counted a few times. The chain combines TRBV15 with TRBJ2-3; D is unclear. Trimming removed 0 bases from V and 0 bases from J, with 4 bases in between. Germline-derived CDR1 and CDR2 are LNHNV and YYDKDF (reference sequence). This CDR3 region has 14 residues. The CDR3 loop reads CATSRDGSTDTQYF. In nucleotides, the CDR3 is TGTGCCACCAGCAGAGACGGGAGCACAGATACGCAGTATTTT.

Ten or more counts support this clonotype. The chain links TRBV6-6 to TRBJ1-1; a weak D match, TRBD1 (6 bases). CDR1 is MNHNY and CDR2 is SVGAGI in the germline V gene (reference sequence). This CDR3 has 14 amino acids. V was clipped by 0 bases and J by 4 bases, with 9 bases between them. The CDR3 region is CASSYSGGGTEAFF. CDR3 nucleotide sequence: TGTGCCAGCAGTTACTCAGGAGGGGGCACTGAAGCTTTCTTT.

J is TRBJ2-5 and V is TRBV4-2; D unresolved. There are 13 residues in the CDR3. V lost 0 bases to trimming and J lost 11 bases, with 13 bases between them. CDR1 is LGHNA, CDR2 YNFKEQ, per germline. Here the CDR3 DNA reads TGTGCCAGCAGCCAAGACGGGTCGAATGAGCAGTACTTC. It is translated as CASSQDGSNEQYF.

The V call is TRBV20-1, the J call TRBJ2-7, with TRBD2 matching over 11 bases. V lost 2 bases to trimming and J lost 1 base; unmatched junction nucleotides: 7. The CDR3 loop spans 16 amino acids. Germline V gene sequence: CDR1 DFQATT, CDR2 SNEGSKA (reference sequence). CDR3 coding DNA: TGCAGTGCTAGACTCTGGGGACTAGCGGCTTCCTACGAGCAGTACTTC. Protein product: CSARLWGLAASYEQYF.

The rearrangement joins TRBV4-2 to TRBJ2-7; TRBD2 might be the D (6 bases). The CDR3 consists of 16 residues. V shed 3 bases and J shed 2 bases, with 17 bases lying between them. Looked up from germline, CDR1 is LGHNA and CDR2 is YNFKEQ. CDR3: CASSHWGGAEAYEQYF. The CDR3 DNA reads as TGTGCCAGCAGCCATTGGGGAGGAGCGGAAGCCTACGAGCAGTACTTC.

This clonotype was counted a few times. The rearrangement uses TRBV7-9 and TRBJ1-2; TRBD1 matches 8 bases. There are 14 residues in the CDR3. Losses at the gene ends were 8 bases for V and 5 bases for J; bases not matched to a gene: 10. CDR1 is SEHNR and CDR2 is FQNEAQ in the germline V gene (reference sequence). The CDR3 nucleotides are TGTGCCAGCGAACCGGACAGGGTCACTTATGGCTACACCTTC. It encodes CASEPDRVTYGYTF.

This clonotype was picked up many times. The genes are TRBV10-2 and TRBJ2-3; tentative D call: TRBD2 (6 bases). Germline CDR1 and CDR2: WSHSY and SAAADI. The ends were cut back, 8 bases at V and 1 base at J, with 10 bases in the middle. CDR3 size: 13 residues. DNA of the CDR3: TGCGCCAGCTTGGCGGGGCGCACAGATACGCAGTATTTT. This gives the protein CASLAGRTDTQYF.

This clonotype has only a few counts. V gene TRBV11-3 combines with J gene TRBJ2-1, with D unclear. Deletions cut 1 base from V and 8 bases from J, with 9 bases between. Germline V gene data show CDR1 as SGHNT and CDR2 as YENEEA. This CDR3 spans 13 amino acids. The DNA for the CDR3 is TGTGCCAGCAGCTTAGCCGGAATAGATGAGCAGTTCTTC. This encodes CASSLAGIDEQFF.

This clonotype was seen many times. CDR3 sequence reads: CSVEAGENIQYF. In DNA form, the CDR3 reads TGCAGCGTTGAAGCGGGAGAAAACATTCAGTACTTC. The chain couples TRBV29-1 to TRBJ2-4; a possible D gene is TRBD2 (6 bases). Trimming stripped 1 base from V and 5 bases from J, with 6 bases between. Germline V gives CDR1 SQVTM, CDR2 ANQGSEA. CDR3 length: 12 amino acids.

This rearrangement joins TRBV10-3 to TRBJ1-6; TRBD1 matches at 11 bases. The trim removed 6 bases at V and 8 bases at J, leaving 6 bases unmatched. The CDR3 length is 15 residues. Germline CDR1 is ENHRY and CDR2 is SYGVKD. CDR3 in DNA: TGTGCCATCAGCGGGACAGGGGGTTACCATTCACCCCTCCACTTT. This encodes CAISGTGGYHSPLHF.

V is TRBV29-1 and J is TRBJ1-4; D remains ambiguous. Germline loops: CDR1 SQVTM, CDR2 ANQGSEA. The CDR3 spans 12 residues. Trimming removed 5 bases at V and 5 bases at J, with 9 bases between. The CDR3, as DNA: TGCAGCGTTTCCGGGTCGAATGAAAAACTGTTTTTT. Protein sequence: CSVSGSNEKLFF.

Worth noting for this clonotype: One base away lies a much larger clone, so this may be a sequencing read error. V is TRBV4-1 and J is TRBJ2-7; D may be TRBD1 or TRBD2 (6 bases each). Germline CDR1 MGHRA, CDR2 YSYEKL. CDR3 length: 16 amino acids. The chain's CDR3 is CASTQWWGASYNEQYF. Here the CDR3 DNA reads TGCGCCAGCACCCAATGGTGGGGGGCGAGCTACAATGAGCAGTACTTC.

This chain connects TRBV7-9 to TRBJ2-7; no clear D. Germline CDR1 reads SEHNR; CDR2 reads FQNEAQ (reference sequence). Deletions cut 10 bases from V and 3 bases from J, with 13 bases between. This CDR3 comprises 12 residues. Here the CDR3 reads CAIRPYLYEQYF. CDR3 DNA: TGTGCCATCCGGCCGTACCTCTACGAGCAGTACTTC.

V gene TRBV20-1 combines with J gene TRBJ2-1; D is possibly TRBD2 (5 bases). The V gene lost 0 bases and the J gene lost 13 bases, with 16 bases spanning the gap. Germline V gives CDR1 DFQATT, CDR2 SNEGSKA (reference sequence). The CDR3 sequence is 13 residues long. The CDR3 DNA reads as TGCAGTGCTAGAGATCAAGGGAGAGAGACCCAGTTCTTC. The encoded protein is CSARDQGRETQFF.

The chain links TRBV12-3 or TRBV12-4 to TRBJ2-5; tentatively, D is TRBD2 (5 bases). V lost 7 bases and J lost 1, with 19 bases in between. The CDR3 is made up of 16 amino acids. The CDR3 coding sequence is TGTGCCAGCAAACCCCTCCCCAGCGGCTCCCAAGAGACCCAGTACTTC. Amino acids: CASKPLPSGSQETQYF.

In this sample, this clonotype turned up a few times. The chain uses TRBV10-3 and TRBJ2-1; tentative D call: TRBD2 (5 bases). Germline CDR1 is ENHRY and CDR2 is SYGVKD. Trimming stripped 3 bases from V and 0 bases from J, with 9 bases between. The CDR3 spans 15 residues. The CDR3 is CAISEEGSSYNEQFF. The CDR3 nucleotides are TGTGCCATCAGTGAAGAGGGTAGCTCCTACAATGAGCAGTTCTTC.

This clonotype has only a few counts. The rearrangement joins TRBV7-8 to TRBJ2-7, with 7 bases matching TRBD2. The J segment lost 2 bases and the V segment lost 5 bases, leaving 6 bases of the junction unmatched. Looked up from germline, CDR1 is SGHVS and CDR2 is FQNEAQ. The CDR3 spans 14 residues. Here the CDR3 reads CASSAPGLAYEQYF. The CDR3 coding sequence is TGTGCCAGCAGCGCCCCTGGACTAGCCTACGAGCAGTACTTC.

This rearrangement joins TRBV20-1 to TRBJ1-4; TRBD1 matches at 7 bases. The ends lost 5 bases at V and 8 bases at J; junction bases unmatched: 11. This CDR3 is 14 amino acids long. Germline-derived CDR1 and CDR2 are DFQATT and SNEGSKA (reference sequence). CDR3 residues: CSAARQGVGEKLFF. CDR3 in DNA: TGCAGTGCTGCACGACAGGGAGTGGGCGAAAAACTGTTTTTT.

This clonotype was detected a few times. The genes are TRBV7-9 and TRBJ1-2; maybe TRBD1 (5 bases). CDR3 length equals 16 residues. Germline assignment: CDR1 SEHNR and CDR2 FQNEAQ (reference sequence). Trimming pared 0 bases from V and 4 bases from J, leaving 15 bases between. The CDR3 sequence is CASSLAWDFDSYGYTF. The CDR3 DNA reads as TGTGCCAGCAGCTTAGCTTGGGATTTCGACAGCTATGGCTACACCTTC.

This clonotype was counted only a few times. The chain has TRBV6-1 and TRBJ2-3; unclear D gene. The CDR3 consists of 14 residues. With 4 bases removed from V and 1 base from J, the gap between germline ends came to 9 bases. Germline-derived CDR1 and CDR2 are MNHNS and SASEGT. Here the CDR3 DNA reads TGTGCCAGCAGTGTTGAAGGACGCACAGATACGCAGTATTTT. This sequence encodes CASSVEGRTDTQYF.

The chain joins TRBV28 to TRBJ1-1; tentatively, D is TRBD1 (5 bases). The CDR3 spans 13 residues. V was clipped by 6 bases and J by 5 bases, with 13 bases between them. Germline CDR1 and CDR2: MDHEN and SYDVKM. Written as DNA, the CDR3 is TGTGCCAGCAGCCGAGGGGTTTTAACTGAAGCTTTCTTT. It yields the protein CASSRGVLTEAFF.

This clonotype came up a few times. The V and J genes are TRBV20-1 and TRBJ1-1, with D tentatively TRBD1 (6 bases). CDR1 is DFQATT and CDR2 is SNEGSKA in the germline V gene (reference sequence). This CDR3 is built from 14 residues. CDR3 coding DNA: TGCACCGGTATCGGGGGCCCGATGAACACTGAAGCTTTCTTT. Protein sequence: CTGIGGPMNTEAFF.

The rearrangement joins TRBV20-1 to TRBJ1-6, with 9 bases identical to TRBD1. V lost 0 bases and J lost 6; bases outside the gene matches: 3. CDR1 is DFQATT and CDR2 is SNEGSKA in the germline V gene (reference sequence). This CDR3 contains 15 residues. The CDR3: CSARDPGQGNSPLHF. Here the CDR3 DNA reads TGCAGTGCTAGAGATCCGGGACAGGGTAATTCACCCCTCCACTTT.

There are a few counts of this clonotype. The chain joins TRBV4-2 to TRBJ1-6; D is unresolved. CDR1 and CDR2 (germline): LGHNA, YNFKEQ. This CDR3 has 15 residues. The germline V and J ends were trimmed by 0 bases and 2 bases, with 5 bases remaining between them. The DNA of the CDR3 is TGTGCCAGCAGCCAAGACAGTCCCTATAATTCACCCCTCCACTTT. It codes for CASSQDSPYNSPLHF.

The chain recombines TRBV7-9 with TRBJ2-5, with unresolved D. The germline V gene has CDR1 SEHNR and CDR2 FQNEAQ (reference sequence). Trimming cost V 2 bases and J 8 bases, with 18 bases left between them. This CDR3 spans 15 amino acids. CDR3 amino acids: CASSLLSSRPRTQYF. CDR3 in DNA: TGTGCCAGCAGCTTATTGTCTTCCAGGCCCCGCACCCAGTACTTC. Filled out from reference TRBV7-9 and TRBJ2-5, the complete variable domain reads DTGVSQNPRHKITKRGQNVTFRCDPISEHNRLYWYRQTLGQGPEFLTYFQNEAQLEKSRLLSDRFSAERPKGSFSTLEIQRTEQGDSAMYLCASSLLSSRPRTQYFGPGTRLLVL.